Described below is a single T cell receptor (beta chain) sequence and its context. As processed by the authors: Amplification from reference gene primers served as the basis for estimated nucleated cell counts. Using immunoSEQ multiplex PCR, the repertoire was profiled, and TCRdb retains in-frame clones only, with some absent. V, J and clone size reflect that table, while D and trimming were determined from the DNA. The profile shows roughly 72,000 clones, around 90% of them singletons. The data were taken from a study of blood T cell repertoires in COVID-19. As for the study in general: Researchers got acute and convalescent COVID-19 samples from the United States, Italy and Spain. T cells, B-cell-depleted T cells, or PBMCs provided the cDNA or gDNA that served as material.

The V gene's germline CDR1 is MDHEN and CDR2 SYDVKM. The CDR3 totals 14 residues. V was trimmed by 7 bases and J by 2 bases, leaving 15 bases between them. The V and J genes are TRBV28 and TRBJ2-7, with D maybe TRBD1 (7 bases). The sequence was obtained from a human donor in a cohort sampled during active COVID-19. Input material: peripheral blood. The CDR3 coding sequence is TGTGCCAGCACTCAGGGGGGAAAGACCTACGAGCAGTACTTC. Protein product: CASTQGGKTYEQYF.